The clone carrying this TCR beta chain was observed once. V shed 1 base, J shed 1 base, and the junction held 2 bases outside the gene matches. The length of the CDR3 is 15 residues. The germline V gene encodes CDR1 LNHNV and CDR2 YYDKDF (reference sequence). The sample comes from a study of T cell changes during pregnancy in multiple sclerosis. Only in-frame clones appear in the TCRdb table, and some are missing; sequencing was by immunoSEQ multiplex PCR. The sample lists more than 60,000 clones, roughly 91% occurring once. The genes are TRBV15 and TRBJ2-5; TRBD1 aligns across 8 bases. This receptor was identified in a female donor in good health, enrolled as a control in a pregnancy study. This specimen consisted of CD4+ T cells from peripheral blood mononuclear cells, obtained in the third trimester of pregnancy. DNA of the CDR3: TGTGCCACCAGCAGAGGCGACAGGGGCCAAGAGACCCAGTACTTC. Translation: CATSRGDRGQETQYF.